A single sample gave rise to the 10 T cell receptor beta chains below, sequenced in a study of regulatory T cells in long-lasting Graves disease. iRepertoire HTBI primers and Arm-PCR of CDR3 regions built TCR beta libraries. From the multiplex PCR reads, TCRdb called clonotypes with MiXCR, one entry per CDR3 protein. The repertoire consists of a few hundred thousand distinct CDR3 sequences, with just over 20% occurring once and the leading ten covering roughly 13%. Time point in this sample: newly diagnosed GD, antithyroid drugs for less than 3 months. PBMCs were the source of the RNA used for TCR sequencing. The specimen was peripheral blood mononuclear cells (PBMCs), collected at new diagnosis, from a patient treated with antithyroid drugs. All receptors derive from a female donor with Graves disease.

CDR3 amino acids: CASRPGRGGYTF. The CDR3 nucleotides read TGTGCCAGCAGACCCGGCAGGGGGGGCTACACCTTC. The chain employs TRBV7-9 and TRBJ1-2; 7 nucleotides agree with TRBD1. Germline V gene sequence: CDR1 SEHNR, CDR2 FQNEAQ (reference sequence). The trim removed 6 bases at V and 8 bases at J, leaving 6 bases unmatched. The CDR3 is 12 residues long. Full variable domain (remainder filled in from reference TRBV7-9 and TRBJ1-2): DTGVSQNPRHKITKRGQNVTFRCDPISEHNRLYWYRQTLGQGPEFLTYFQNEAQLEKSRLLSDRFSAERPKGSFSTLEIQRTEQGDSAMYLCASRPGRGGYTFGSGTRLTVV.

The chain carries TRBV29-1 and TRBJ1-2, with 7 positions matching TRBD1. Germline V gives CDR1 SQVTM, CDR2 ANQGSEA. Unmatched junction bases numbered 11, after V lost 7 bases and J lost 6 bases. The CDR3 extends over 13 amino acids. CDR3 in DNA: TGCAGCGCATCGACAGGGTTAGGCGATGGCTACACCTTC. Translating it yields CSASTGLGDGYTF.

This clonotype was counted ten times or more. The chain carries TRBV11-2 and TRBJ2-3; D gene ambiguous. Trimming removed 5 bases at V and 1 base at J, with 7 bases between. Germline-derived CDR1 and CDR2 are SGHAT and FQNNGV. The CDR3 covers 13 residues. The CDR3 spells CASSPEGTDTQYF. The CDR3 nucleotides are TGTGCCAGCAGCCCTGAAGGCACAGATACGCAGTATTTT.

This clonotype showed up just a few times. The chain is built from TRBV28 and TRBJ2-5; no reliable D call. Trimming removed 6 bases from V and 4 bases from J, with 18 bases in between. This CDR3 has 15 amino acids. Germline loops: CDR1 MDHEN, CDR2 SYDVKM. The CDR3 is CASSYYGWAGETQYF. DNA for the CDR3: TGTGCCAGCAGCTATTACGGTTGGGCAGGAGAGACCCAGTACTTC.

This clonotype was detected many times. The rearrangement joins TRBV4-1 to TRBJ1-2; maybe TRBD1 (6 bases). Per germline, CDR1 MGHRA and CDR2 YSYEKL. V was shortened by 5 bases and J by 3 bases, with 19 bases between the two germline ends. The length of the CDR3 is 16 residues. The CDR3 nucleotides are TGCGCCAGCAGCTCCCGACTAAAACAGGGTTACTATGGCTACACCTTC. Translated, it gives CASSSRLKQGYYGYTF.

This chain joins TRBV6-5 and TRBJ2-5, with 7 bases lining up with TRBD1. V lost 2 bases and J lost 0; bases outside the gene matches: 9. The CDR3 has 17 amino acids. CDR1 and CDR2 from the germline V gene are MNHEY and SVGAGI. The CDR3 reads CASSYIFEGQHQETQYF. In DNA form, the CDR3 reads TGTGCCAGCAGTTACATTTTCGAGGGACAGCACCAAGAGACCCAGTACTTC.

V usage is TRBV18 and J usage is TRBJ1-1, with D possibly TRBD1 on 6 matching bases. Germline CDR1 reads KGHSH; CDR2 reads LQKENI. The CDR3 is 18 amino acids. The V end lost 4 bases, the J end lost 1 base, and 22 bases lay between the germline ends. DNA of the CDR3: TGTGCCAGCTCACTGTATACTCAGGGGCCGGGGAAGAACACTGAAGCTTTCTTT. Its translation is CASSLYTQGPGKNTEAFF. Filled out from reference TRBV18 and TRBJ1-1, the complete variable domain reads NAGVMQNPRHLVRRRGQEARLRCSPMKGHSHVYWYRQLPEEGLKFMVYLQKENIIDESGMPKERFSAEFPKEGPSILRIQQVVRGDSAAYFCASSLYTQGPGKNTEAFFGQGTRLTVV.

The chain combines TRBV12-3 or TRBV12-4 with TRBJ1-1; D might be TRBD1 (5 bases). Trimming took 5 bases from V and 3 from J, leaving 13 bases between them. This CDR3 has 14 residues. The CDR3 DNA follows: TGTGCCAGCAGTGGGGACCGTAGGGACACTGAAGCTTTCTTT. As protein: CASSGDRRDTEAFF.

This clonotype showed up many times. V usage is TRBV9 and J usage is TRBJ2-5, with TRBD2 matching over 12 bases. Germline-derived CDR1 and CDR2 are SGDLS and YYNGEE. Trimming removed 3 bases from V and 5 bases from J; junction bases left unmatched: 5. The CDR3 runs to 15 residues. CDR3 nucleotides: TGTGCCAGCAGCGAAACTAGCGGGGGGTTTGAGACCCAGTACTTC. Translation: CASSETSGGFETQYF.

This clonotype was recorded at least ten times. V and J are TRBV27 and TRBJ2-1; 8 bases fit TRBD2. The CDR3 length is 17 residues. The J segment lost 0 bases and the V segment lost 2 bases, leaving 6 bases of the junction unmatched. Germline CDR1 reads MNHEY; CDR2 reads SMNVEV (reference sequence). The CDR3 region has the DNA TGTGCCAGCAGTTTAATAGCGGGATTTTACTCCTACAATGAGCAGTTCTTC. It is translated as CASSLIAGFYSYNEQFF.